Sequencing of this TCR beta chain was carried out in a study of blood T cell repertoires in COVID-19. The protocol was immunoSEQ multiplex PCR, while the TCRdb copy is restricted to in-frame clones and leaves out a portion. The profile covers 300,000 to 350,000 clones, with about 90% appearing a single time and 3.5% to 4.5% taken by the ten largest. The CDR3 runs to 13 residues. The V gene end was trimmed by 10 bases and the J gene end by 7 bases; junction bases not matched to a gene: 4. The germline gives CDR1 MDHEN, CDR2 SYDVKM. In terms of age and location, participants ranged from roughly 18 to 100 years and lived in approximately 26 US areas.

The sequenced sample consisted of PBMCs or T cells enriched from blood (not recorded which). The chain uses TRBV28 and TRBJ1-6; TRBD1 agrees at 10 bases. This clonotype was sampled from a woman under 30 with acute COVID-19. The CDR3 coding sequence is TGTGCCACGGGACAGGGGCTAAATTCACCCCTCCACTTT. Translated: CATGQGLNSPLHF.